This T cell receptor beta chain is drawn from a study of post-analysis software for immune sequencing data. Study-level background: Disease trajectories encompassed relapsing-remitting, secondary progressive and progressive-relapsing multiple sclerosis.

Prepared libraries of TCR beta cDNA carried unique molecular identifiers. A population of roughly 0.9 to 11 million T cells gave rise to roughly 490,000 cDNA molecules. MiXCR, applied by TCRdb to the PCR reads, yields one record per CDR3 protein. The sample contains hundreds of thousands of distinct CDR3 sequences, roughly 58% of which appear only once. Overall study results and limits: Roughly five TRBV segments occurring more often in patients than controls included TRBV5-6, TRBV5-1 and TRBV20-1. Samples from one preparation batch, clustered by F measure, grouped strongly together. People with multiple sclerosis had a significantly lower normalized Chao1 diversity than controls did.

This clonotype was seen ten or more times. No antigen is known for it. This CDR3 has 11 amino acids. CDR1 and CDR2 (germline): SGHDN, FVKESK. V was trimmed by 0 bases and J by 3 bases, leaving 0 bases between them. The sequence was collected from a girl between 5 and 17 years old with multiple sclerosis. V gene TRBV14 combines with J gene TRBJ2-7; no reliable D call. The sequenced material came from blood. CDR3 bases: TGTGCCAGCAGCCAAGACTACGAGCAGTACTTC. Translating it yields CASSQDYEQYF.